These 11 T cell receptor beta chains came from one sample sequenced in a study of T cells in Graves' hyperthyroidism and ophthalmopathy (dated by TCRdb to the late 2010s). Library prep was done by multiplex PCR. The sample was run on an Illumina HiSeq 2000. The TCR beta CDR3 regions were amplified from RNA transcripts. The TCR CDR3 was subjected to a first round of RT-PCR using the HTBI primer set and the Qiagen OneStep RT-PCR kit. TCRdb handled the public reads itself, with Q25 trimming in fastp and clone calling in MiXCR, and kept productive beta chains. Each entry is one CDR3 protein sequence, shown with its most common DNA and genes. The sample has hundreds of thousands of distinct CDR3 sequences on record, roughly a sixth of them singletons. Approximately 3.5% of the sample is held by the ten biggest clonotypes. The sample taken for sequencing was blood. The receptors derive from a woman between 35 and 50 years old with Graves' ophthalmopathy.

This clonotype was observed many times. The chain employs TRBV20-1 and TRBJ2-4; 10 nucleotides line up with TRBD2. CDR1 is DFQATT and CDR2 is SNEGSKA in the germline V gene (reference sequence). V was pared by 1 base and J by 5 bases, with 5 bases of the junction left unmatched. This CDR3 contains 15 residues. CDR3 nucleotide sequence: TGCAGTGCTAGAGCGGCTAGCGGGAGTGAAAACATTCAGTACTTC. It specifies CSARAASGSENIQYF.

The rearrangement joins TRBV7-2 to TRBJ2-5, with 7 bases identical to TRBD1. CDR3 length: 14 amino acids. Looked up from germline, CDR1 is SGHTA and CDR2 is FQGNSA. After removal of 5 bases from V and 2 bases from J, the junction contained 5 bases not matched to a gene. CDR3: CASSEGTVQETQYF. The CDR3 DNA reads TGTGCCAGCAGCGAGGGGACAGTACAAGAGACCCAGTACTTC.

There are many counts of this clonotype. CDR3 region: CASSYSQAGGGNEQFF. The CDR3 bases are TGTGCCAGCAGTTACTCGCAAGCGGGAGGAGGGAATGAGCAGTTCTTC. The gene calls are TRBV6-2 or TRBV6-3 and TRBJ2-1; 9 bases line up with TRBD2. This CDR3 spans 16 amino acids. Germline V gene sequence: CDR1 MNHEY, CDR2 SVGEGT. V lost 0 bases and J lost 7; bases outside the gene matches: 7.

The chain has TRBV10-3 and TRBJ1-1; weak D call: TRBD1 (6 bases). CDR1 is ENHRY and CDR2 is SYGVKD in the germline V gene. V was shortened by 2 bases and J by 3 bases, with 19 bases between the two germline ends. This CDR3 comprises 17 residues. The chain's CDR3 is CAISERGLGGRDTEAFF. The CDR3 nucleotides are TGTGCCATCAGTGAGAGGGGCCTAGGGGGGAGGGACACTGAAGCTTTCTTT.

This clonotype has a handful of counts. The chain couples TRBV20-1 to TRBJ1-2; the D is unclear. CDR1 DFQATT and CDR2 SNEGSKA come from the germline V gene (reference sequence). The CDR3 runs 13 residues. V was cut by 2 bases and J by 4 bases, with 11 bases left in between. This chain's CDR3 is CSARPSSTYGYTF. The CDR3 bases are TGCAGTGCTAGACCGTCATCCACCTATGGCTACACCTTC.

This clonotype was counted ten times or more. The chain combines TRBV27 with TRBJ2-7, with D perhaps TRBD1 (6 bases). The germline CDR1 and CDR2 sequences are MNHEY and SMNVEV (reference sequence). Deletions cut 4 bases from V and 3 bases from J, with 16 bases between. The CDR3 runs to 15 residues. The DNA of the CDR3 is TGTGCCAGCAGTTCGCGACGACAGGTGAACTACGAGCAGTACTTC. This translates into CASSSRRQVNYEQYF.

This clonotype occurred many times. The chain joins TRBV11-2 to TRBJ2-7; TRBD1 agrees at 7 bases. The CDR3 length is 14 residues. The ends lost 1 base at V and 6 bases at J; junction bases unmatched: 6. Germline V lookup: CDR1 SGHAT, CDR2 FQNNGV. The CDR3 loop reads CASSLGRGGGEQYF. The CDR3 coding sequence is TGTGCCAGCAGCTTAGGACGAGGGGGCGGCGAGCAGTACTTC.

This clonotype was recorded a few times. The chain is built from TRBV6-1 and TRBJ1-6; 10 nucleotides line up with TRBD1. After removal of 5 bases from V and 8 bases from J, the junction contained 6 bases not matched to a gene. CDR3 size: 15 residues. Per germline, CDR1 MNHNS and CDR2 SASEGT. This CDR3 reads CASSFRQGAYSPLHF. For the CDR3, the DNA is TGTGCCAGCAGTTTTCGACAGGGGGCATATTCACCCCTCCACTTT.

This clonotype has a handful of counts. The rearrangement links TRBV6-2 or TRBV6-3 to TRBJ1-2, with 8 bases identical to TRBD1. The V gene end was trimmed by 5 bases and the J gene end by 7 bases; junction bases not matched to a gene: 9. The CDR3 spans 14 residues. Germline lookup yields CDR1 MNHEY and CDR2 SVGEGT. CDR3 coding DNA: TGTGCCAGCAGTAAGGCAGGGGGCGCGTTTGGCTACACCTTC. This codes for CASSKAGGAFGYTF.

Many counts were recorded for this clonotype. The chain has TRBV3-1 and TRBJ2-3; 10 positions agree with TRBD2. Germline CDR1 is LGHDT and CDR2 is YNNKEL (reference sequence). The CDR3 spans 18 residues. V lost 4 bases and J lost 0; bases outside the gene matches: 10. The CDR3 loop reads CASSPGTSELASTDTQYF. The DNA for the CDR3 is TGTGCCAGCAGCCCGGGGACTAGCGAACTCGCTAGCACAGATACGCAGTATTTT.

This clonotype appeared a few times. The CDR3 spells CASSTTDRLNQPQHF. In DNA form, the CDR3 reads TGTGCCAGTAGTACCACAGACAGGTTAAATCAGCCCCAGCATTTT. The chain employs TRBV19 and TRBJ1-5; D is possibly TRBD1 (6 bases). CDR1 and CDR2 from the germline V gene are LNHDA and SQIVND (reference sequence). The CDR3 is 15 amino acids. Trimming took off 4 bases at V and 4 bases at J, with 14 bases between the two ends.